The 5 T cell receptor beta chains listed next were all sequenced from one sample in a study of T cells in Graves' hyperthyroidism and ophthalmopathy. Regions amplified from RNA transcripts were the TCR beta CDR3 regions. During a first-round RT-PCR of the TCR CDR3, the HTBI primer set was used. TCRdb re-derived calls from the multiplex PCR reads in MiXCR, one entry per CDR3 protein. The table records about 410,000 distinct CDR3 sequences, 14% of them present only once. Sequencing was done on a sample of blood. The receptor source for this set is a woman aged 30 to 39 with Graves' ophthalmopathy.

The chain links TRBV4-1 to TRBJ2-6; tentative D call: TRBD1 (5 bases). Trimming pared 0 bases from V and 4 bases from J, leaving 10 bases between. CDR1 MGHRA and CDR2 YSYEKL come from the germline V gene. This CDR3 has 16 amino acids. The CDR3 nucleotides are TGCGCCAGCAGCCAAGATTTGGGGCCGGGGGCCAACGTCCTGACTTTC. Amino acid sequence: CASSQDLGPGANVLTF.

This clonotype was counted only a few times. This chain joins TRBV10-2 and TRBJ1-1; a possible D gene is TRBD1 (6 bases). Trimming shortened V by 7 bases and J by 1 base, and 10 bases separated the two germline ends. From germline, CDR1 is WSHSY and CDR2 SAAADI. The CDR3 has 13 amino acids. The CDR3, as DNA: TGCGCCAGCACGGACAGCCCGAACACTGAAGCTTTCTTT. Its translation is CASTDSPNTEAFF.

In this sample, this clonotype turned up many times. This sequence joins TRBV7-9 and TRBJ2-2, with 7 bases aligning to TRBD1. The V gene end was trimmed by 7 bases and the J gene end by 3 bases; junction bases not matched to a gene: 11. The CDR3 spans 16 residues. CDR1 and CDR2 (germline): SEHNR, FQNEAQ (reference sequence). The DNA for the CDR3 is TGTGCCAGCACCATGGGTAACAGGGGAGACACCGGGGAGCTGTTTTTT. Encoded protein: CASTMGNRGDTGELFF. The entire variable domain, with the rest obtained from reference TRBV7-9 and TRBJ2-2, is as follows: DTGVSQNPRHKITKRGQNVTFRCDPISEHNRLYWYRQTLGQGPEFLTYFQNEAQLEKSRLLSDRFSAERPKGSFSTLEIQRTEQGDSAMYLCASTMGNRGDTGELFFGEGSRLTVL.

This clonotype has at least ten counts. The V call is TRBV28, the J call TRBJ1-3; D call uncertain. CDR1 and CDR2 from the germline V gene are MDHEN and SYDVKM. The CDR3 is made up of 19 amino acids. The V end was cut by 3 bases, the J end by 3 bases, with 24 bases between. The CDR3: CASSLRSLGQTYFGNTIYF. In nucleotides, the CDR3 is TGTGCCAGCAGTTTGAGGAGTTTGGGTCAGACTTATTTTGGAAACACCATATATTTT.

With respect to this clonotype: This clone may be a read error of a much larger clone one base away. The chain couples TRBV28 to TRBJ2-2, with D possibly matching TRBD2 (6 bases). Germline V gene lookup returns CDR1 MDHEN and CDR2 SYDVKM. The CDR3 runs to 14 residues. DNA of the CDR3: TGTGCCAGCAGTTTAGGGGAATCCACCGGGGGGCTGTTTTTT. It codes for CASSLGESTGGLFF.